The next 21 T cell receptor beta chains were all read from a single sample in a study of vaccination and CD4 T cells after COVID-19. No antigen has been identified for these receptors. Treatment in this sample: roughly nine-day PBMC culture with coronavirus spike peptide pools or control peptides (ViraFEST assay). The study sequenced cultured CD4+ T cell DNA using the Oncomine TCR Beta short-read assay. TCRdb fed the PCR reads into MiXCR, producing one record per CDR3 protein. This sample carries around 15,000 distinct CDR3 sequences, 35% to 50% of them seen once, and the ten largest clones take under 7.5%. The material sequenced was CD4+ T cells from blood, cultured in vitro, taken after SARS-CoV-2 vaccination. The receptors shown here come from a human donor who had recovered from COVID-19.

The chain uses TRBV11-3 and TRBJ2-2; 8 positions match TRBD2. Germline CDR1 SGHNT, CDR2 YENEEA. The CDR3 extends over 14 amino acids. Unmatched junction bases numbered 0, after V lost 1 base and J lost 5 bases. The CDR3 loop reads CASSLAGGTGELFF. The CDR3 nucleotides are TGTGCCAGCAGCTTAGCGGGAGGGACCGGGGAGCTGTTTTTT.

This sequence joins TRBV12-3 or TRBV12-4 and TRBJ2-1; D is tentatively TRBD1 or TRBD2 (5 bases each). This CDR3 contains 13 residues. V shed 5 bases and J shed 5 bases, with 10 bases lying between them. The CDR3 here is CASSTGTDNEQFF. The DNA for the CDR3 is TGTGCCAGCAGTACCGGGACCGACAATGAGCAGTTCTTC.

This clonotype was observed a handful of times. This chain connects TRBV30 to TRBJ1-5; no reliable D call. The length of the CDR3 is 15 residues. V was trimmed by 2 bases and J by 4 bases, leaving 15 bases between them. Germline CDR1 reads GTSNPN; CDR2 reads SVGIG (reference sequence). The CDR3 coding sequence is TGTGCCTGGAGTTACGGGAGTAGTCGGAATCAGCCCCAGCATTTT. Translating it yields CAWSYGSSRNQPQHF.

The J gene is TRBJ1-3, the V gene TRBV7-8; the D gene is possibly TRBD1 (5 bases). The germline V gene has CDR1 SGHVS and CDR2 FQNEAQ. V dropped 7 bases and J dropped 2 bases, with 9 bases sitting between them. The CDR3 totals 13 residues. The CDR3 loop is CASTRDPGNTIYF. In DNA form, the CDR3 reads TGTGCCAGCACGAGGGACCCTGGAAACACCATATATTTT.

This clonotype was counted between two and nine times. The chain employs TRBV6-1 and TRBJ2-2, with 7 nucleotides matching TRBD2. Germline V gene lookup returns CDR1 MNHNS and CDR2 SASEGT. There are 14 residues in the CDR3. V shed 7 bases, J shed 3 bases, and the junction held 5 bases outside the gene matches. The DNA for the CDR3 is TGTGCCAGCACGGAGGGACTACACACCGGGGAGCTGTTTTTT. This sequence encodes CASTEGLHTGELFF.

The chain links TRBV30 to TRBJ2-6; D is unresolved. The V gene's germline CDR1 is GTSNPN and CDR2 SVGIG (reference sequence). The CDR3 length is 13 residues. Trimming shortened V by 2 bases and J by 1 base, and 3 bases separated the two germline ends. CDR3 coding DNA: TGTGCCTGGAGTTTATCTGGGGCCAACGTCCTGACTTTC. Amino acid sequence: CAWSLSGANVLTF.

The rearrangement links TRBV10-3 to TRBJ2-2, with D uncertain. V was pared by 5 bases and J by 1 base, with 8 bases between. Germline V gene data show CDR1 as ENHRY and CDR2 as SYGVKD. The CDR3 extends over 14 amino acids. CDR3 sequence reads: CAISPGLNTGELFF. Here the CDR3 DNA reads TGTGCCATCAGTCCGGGTCTGAACACCGGGGAGCTGTTTTTT.

The chain combines TRBV20-1 with TRBJ2-1; 10 bases align to TRBD2. The germline V gene has CDR1 DFQATT and CDR2 SNEGSKA (reference sequence). The CDR3 loop spans 13 amino acids. Trimming at V came to 2 bases and at J to 6 bases, leaving 1 base not matched to a gene. This chain's CDR3 is CSARTSGTNEQFF. The CDR3, as DNA: TGCAGTGCTAGAACTAGCGGGACCAATGAGCAGTTCTTC.

The table lists this clonotype with a few counts. The chain carries TRBV6-1 and TRBJ1-5; D is uncertain. V was clipped by 4 bases and J by 0 bases, with 10 bases between them. Germline V gene data show CDR1 as MNHNS and CDR2 as SASEGT. The CDR3 covers 15 residues. The CDR3 sequence: CASSVGIYSNQPQHF. For the CDR3, the DNA is TGTGCCAGCAGTGTAGGCATTTATAGCAATCAGCCCCAGCATTTT.

This clonotype was seen a few times. The genes are TRBV20-1 and TRBJ1-4; 7 nucleotides match TRBD1. The CDR3 covers 15 residues. The J segment lost 3 bases and the V segment lost 3 bases, leaving 7 bases of the junction unmatched. Germline CDR1 DFQATT, CDR2 SNEGSKA (reference sequence). This CDR3 is CSARPPGGANEKLFF. The CDR3 bases are TGCAGTGCTAGGCCACCAGGGGGGGCTAATGAAAAACTGTTTTTT.

A note on this clonotype: The junction departs from the called germline gene at one end, perhaps through a read error. This chain's CDR3 is CSVREGREWNEQFF. CDR3 DNA: TGCAGTGTTAGAGAAGGGCGGGAGTGGAATGAGCAGTTCTTC. The rearrangement links TRBV20-1 to TRBJ2-1, with 7 bases lining up with TRBD2. The CDR3 loop spans 14 amino acids. The germline CDR1 and CDR2 sequences are DFQATT and SNEGSKA (reference sequence).

The V and J genes are TRBV15 and TRBJ2-7; D unresolved. In germline, CDR1 is LNHNV, CDR2 YYDKDF (reference sequence). Trimming removed 1 base at V and 6 bases at J, with 7 bases between. This CDR3 spans 12 amino acids. The DNA for the CDR3 is TGTGCCACCAGCAGAGGGTATGGCGAGCAGTACTTC. It is translated as CATSRGYGEQYF. The whole variable domain, remainder taken from reference TRBV15 and TRBJ2-7, is DAMVIQNPRYQVTQFGKPVTLSCSQTLNHNVMYWYQQKSSQAPKLLFHYYDKDFNNEADTPDNFQSRRPNTSFCFLDIRSPGLGDTAMYLCATSRGYGEQYFGPGTRLTVT.

The V call is TRBV12-3 or TRBV12-4, the J call TRBJ2-1; 9 bases line up with TRBD2. V shed 6 bases and J 8 bases; nucleotides not matched to a gene: 8. The CDR3 runs to 14 residues. CDR3 sequence reads: CASSKTSGRHEQFF. As DNA, the CDR3 is TGTGCCAGCAGCAAGACTAGCGGACGACATGAGCAGTTCTTC.

The chain uses TRBV28 and TRBJ1-2, with unresolved D. Trimming took off 4 bases at V and 8 bases at J, with 17 bases between the two ends. Germline assignment: CDR1 MDHEN and CDR2 SYDVKM. The CDR3 spans 14 residues. The CDR3 DNA sequence: TGTGCCAGCAGTTCCCCAGGTCGGGCAAGCGGCTACACCTTC. The encoded protein is CASSSPGRASGYTF.

This clonotype has only a few counts. The rearrangement joins TRBV10-3 to TRBJ1-1; no clear D gene. Germline CDR1 reads ENHRY; CDR2 reads SYGVKD. V shed 3 bases and J shed 1 base, with 3 bases lying between them. This CDR3 has 12 amino acids. CDR3 residues: CAISDRNTEAFF. The CDR3 DNA reads as TGTGCCATCAGTGATAGGAACACTGAAGCTTTCTTT.

The chain uses TRBV20-1 and TRBJ2-5; 7 nucleotides agree with TRBD2. CDR3 length: 13 amino acids. Germline V gene lookup returns CDR1 DFQATT and CDR2 SNEGSKA (reference sequence). Unmatched junction bases numbered 3, after V lost 2 bases and J lost 3 bases. The CDR3 coding sequence is TGCAGTGCTAGACAGGGAGGGAAAGAGACCCAGTACTTC. Amino acids: CSARQGGKETQYF.

This clonotype was seen a single time. J is TRBJ2-2 and V is TRBV11-2, with D perhaps assigned TRBD1 or TRBD2 (5 bases each). In germline, CDR1 is SGHAT, CDR2 FQNNGV. This CDR3 spans 16 amino acids. The germline V and J ends were trimmed by 5 bases and 0 bases, with 13 bases remaining between them. CDR3 sequence (DNA): TGTGCCAGCAGCCAGAGGGGTGCGGCGAACACCGGGGAGCTGTTTTTT. Translation gives CASSQRGAANTGELFF.

The rearrangement links TRBV11-2 to TRBJ2-1; 9 positions agree with TRBD2. CDR1 SGHAT and CDR2 FQNNGV come from the germline V gene. The CDR3 has 14 residues. Trimming cost V 5 bases and J 6 bases; bases outside gene matches: 5. The CDR3 bases are TGTGCCAGCAGCACCCAGACTAGCGGCAATGAGCAGTTCTTC. It codes for CASSTQTSGNEQFF.

This rearrangement joins TRBV20-1 to TRBJ2-2; 10 bases fit TRBD2. Germline lookup yields CDR1 DFQATT and CDR2 SNEGSKA (reference sequence). V trimming: 0 bases; J trimming: 8 bases; junction bases outside the gene matches: 9. The CDR3 runs to 16 residues. CDR3 residues: CSARDGVAGGTGELFF. The CDR3 region has the DNA TGCAGTGCTAGAGATGGAGTAGCGGGGGGAACGGGGGAGCTGTTTTTT.

The chain is built from TRBV28 and TRBJ2-3; D gene unclear. Trimming removed 2 bases from V and 6 bases from J, with 12 bases in between. The germline V gene encodes CDR1 MDHEN and CDR2 SYDVKM. This CDR3 comprises 14 residues. The CDR3 loop reads CASSLVNRPDTQYF. The CDR3 nucleotides are TGTGCCAGCAGTTTAGTTAATCGTCCGGATACGCAGTATTTT.

The table lists this clonotype with a few counts. The chain is built from TRBV2 and TRBJ2-3; unclear D gene. This CDR3 is built from 15 residues. From germline, CDR1 is SNHLY and CDR2 FYNNEI. Trimming stripped 1 base from V and 4 bases from J, with 12 bases between. The CDR3 loop reads CASSEDPSWADTQYF. CDR3 nucleotide sequence: TGTGCCAGCAGTGAAGATCCCAGCTGGGCAGATACGCAGTATTTT.